Below, 14 T cell receptor beta chains from the same sample are listed, as sequenced in a study of technical replicates of blood from several donors. The table came from immunoSEQ multiplex PCR; TCRdb's copy has only in-frame clones and leaves some out. The sample shows 84,000 or so clones, 93% of them seen only once. Sequenced sample: T cells isolated from PBMCs. The source of these receptors is a human donor in good health.

The rearrangement links TRBV5-1 to TRBJ1-4; D unresolved. The CDR3 runs 13 residues. CDR1 SGHRS and CDR2 YFSETQ come from the germline V gene. Trimming left V 0 bases short and J 10 bases short, with 10 bases between. The CDR3 here is CASSLGGRGKLFF. CDR3 nucleotide sequence: TGCGCCAGCAGCTTGGGAGGTCGCGGAAAACTGTTTTTT.

The chain uses TRBV4-1 and TRBJ2-7, with D possibly being TRBD1 (6 bases). This CDR3 is built from 12 residues. Trimming took off 3 bases at V and 5 bases at J, with 8 bases between the two ends. In germline, CDR1 is MGHRA, CDR2 YSYEKL. The CDR3 bases are TGCGCCAGCAGCCAGACAGGTGACGAGCAGTACTTC. It encodes CASSQTGDEQYF.

The table lists this clone with a count of one. The rearrangement joins TRBV6-5 to TRBJ2-7, with 10 bases aligning to TRBD1. The CDR3 is 16 residues long. The ends lost 4 bases at V and 10 bases at J; junction bases unmatched: 16. CDR1 is MNHEY, CDR2 SVGAGI, per germline. The CDR3 loop reads CASSLNPTGGARVQYF. In DNA, the CDR3 is TGTGCCAGCAGTTTGAACCCGACAGGGGGCGCCAGGGTCCAGTACTTC.

The CDR3 reads CASIPGASGANVLTF. CDR3 bases: TGTGCCAGCATACCTGGGGCTTCTGGGGCCAACGTCCTGACTTTC. The rearrangement joins TRBV28 to TRBJ2-6; tentatively, D is TRBD1 (5 bases). This CDR3 comprises 15 residues. Trimming cost V 7 bases and J 1 base, with 11 bases left between them. Germline assignment: CDR1 MDHEN and CDR2 SYDVKM.

The chain carries TRBV6-1 and TRBJ1-2; unclear D gene. V lost 8 bases, J lost 2 bases, and 9 bases lay in between. This CDR3 region has 12 residues. The germline gives CDR1 MNHNS, CDR2 SASEGT. DNA for the CDR3: TGTGCCAGCTTTCGGTCGAACTATGGCTACACCTTC. This translates into CASFRSNYGYTF.

V gene TRBV18 combines with J gene TRBJ1-1; D may be TRBD1 (5 bases). The germline CDR1 and CDR2 sequences are KGHSH and LQKENI. V lost 5 bases to trimming and J lost 0 bases, with 16 bases between them. The CDR3 covers 16 residues. The CDR3 protein is CASSNLAGQVNTEAFF. The CDR3 DNA reads as TGTGCCAGCTCAAATCTGGCGGGGCAAGTGAACACTGAAGCTTTCTTT.

This chain joins TRBV18 and TRBJ2-4; D might be TRBD1 (5 bases). CDR1 is KGHSH, CDR2 LQKENI, per germline. The germline V and J ends were trimmed by 3 bases and 1 base, with 16 bases remaining between them. This CDR3 spans 17 amino acids. The CDR3 region has the DNA TGTGCCAGCTCACCTTTAATGACAGAAGGGGCCAAAAACATTCAGTACTTC. Encoded protein: CASSPLMTEGAKNIQYF.

The V call is TRBV18, the J call TRBJ2-1; 10 nucleotides align to TRBD2. The CDR3 spans 17 residues. Germline assignment: CDR1 KGHSH and CDR2 LQKENI. The V gene end was trimmed by 1 base and the J gene end by 3 bases; junction bases not matched to a gene: 6. CDR3 in amino acids: CASSPQASGSFYNEQFF. The CDR3 nucleotides read TGTGCCAGCTCACCACAGGCTAGCGGGAGCTTCTACAATGAGCAGTTCTTC.

This rearrangement joins TRBV10-1 to TRBJ1-1; 11 bases agree with TRBD1. CDR1 and CDR2 (germline): WNHNN, SYGVQD (reference sequence). Trimming took 4 bases from V and 3 from J; bases not matched to a gene: 13. The CDR3 has 18 amino acids. The CDR3 sequence is CASSGTPGQGDRDTEAFF. CDR3 sequence (DNA): TGCGCCAGCAGTGGAACACCGGGACAGGGGGATCGTGACACTGAAGCTTTCTTT.

The V and J genes are TRBV5-1 and TRBJ1-3, with D unclear. This CDR3 is 13 amino acids long. In germline, CDR1 is SGHRS, CDR2 YFSETQ. V gave up 2 bases and J gave up 7 bases, with 10 bases separating them. The CDR3 DNA reads TGCGCCAGCAGCTTCGGAGGGCTGAACACCATATATTTT. It translates to CASSFGGLNTIYF.

V is TRBV4-1 and J is TRBJ2-2; D is perhaps TRBD1 (6 bases). V was shortened by 4 bases and J by 6 bases, with 21 bases between the two germline ends. CDR1 is MGHRA and CDR2 is YSYEKL in the germline V gene. This CDR3 has 17 residues. CDR3 loop: CASSPTNYEGDPGELFF. The CDR3 DNA reads TGCGCCAGCAGCCCTACTAATTATGAGGGGGACCCCGGGGAGCTGTTTTTT.

The J gene is TRBJ1-5, the V gene TRBV5-1, with 9 positions matching TRBD1. There are 14 residues in the CDR3. With 4 bases clipped from V and 4 bases from J, the junction kept 3 bases outside the gene matches. The germline CDR1 and CDR2 sequences are SGHRS and YFSETQ. The CDR3 loop is CASSPGTGNQPQHF. The DNA of the CDR3 is TGCGCCAGCAGCCCCGGGACAGGGAATCAGCCCCAGCATTTT.

This clone appeared once. The chain links TRBV10-2 to TRBJ2-7; D is possibly TRBD2 (6 bases). Germline V gene sequence: CDR1 WSHSY, CDR2 SAAADI. V was cut by 4 bases and J by 2 bases, with 24 bases left in between. This CDR3 is built from 18 residues. The CDR3: CASSGDWTPNIRAYEQYF. DNA of the CDR3: TGCGCCAGCAGTGGGGACTGGACTCCAAACATAAGAGCCTACGAGCAGTACTTC.

The gene calls are TRBV15 and TRBJ2-7, with D perhaps TRBD1 (6 bases). V dropped 2 bases and J dropped 2 bases, with 13 bases sitting between them. CDR1 is LNHNV, CDR2 YYDKDF, per germline (reference sequence). The CDR3 consists of 15 residues. This CDR3 is CATSRPDSFTYEQYF. The CDR3 coding sequence is TGTGCCACCAGCAGACCGGACAGTTTTACCTACGAGCAGTACTTC.